The rows below give T cell receptor beta chains drawn from one sample of a study of human T cells and chemical hapten exposure. MiXCR, run by TCRdb on the RACE reads, gives a single entry per CDR3 protein. The data show about 110,000 distinct CDR3 sequences, with approximately 10% seen just once and 3% to 4.5% held by the top ten. The specimen comprised whole blood, sampled in connection with sensitization to the hapten diphenylcyclopropenone (DPC). The origin of the receptors is a woman between 35 and 50 years old with alopecia areata. Some clones in this sample may be carry-over from other donors' samples. Both conserved end residues are part of each CDR3. The order of the fields is CDR3 protein, CDR3 DNA, clone size, D gene, V gene, J gene. A D gene is named only where the DNA matches it firmly. The listing skips clone size in some rows; elsewhere it reads once, few, many or a size class.

cdr3_aa: CASSVGVAAGELFF; cdr3_nt: TGTGCCAGCAGCGTAGGTGTGGCGGCCGGGGAGCTGTTTTTT; clone_size: .; d_call: .; v_call: TRBV9; j_call: TRBJ2-2
cdr3_aa: CASSFSSGRAWFF; cdr3_nt: TGTGCCAGTAGTTTCTCTAGCGGGAGGGCCTGGTTCTTC; clone_size: many; d_call: TRBD2; v_call: TRBV19; j_call: TRBJ2-1
cdr3_aa: CASSPGRGYGYTF; cdr3_nt: TGTGCCAGCAGTCCCGGAAGGGGCTATGGCTACACCTTC; clone_size: .; d_call: .; v_call: TRBV6-6; j_call: TRBJ1-2
cdr3_aa: CSVHDRDTYEQYF; cdr3_nt: TGCAGCGTCCACGACAGGGACACCTACGAGCAGTACTTC; clone_size: once; d_call: TRBD1; v_call: TRBV29-1; j_call: TRBJ2-7
cdr3_aa: CASSLGLAGAISYNEQFF; cdr3_nt: TGTGCCAGCAGTTTGGGCCTAGCGGGGGCCATCTCCTACAATGAGCAGTTCTTC; clone_size: .; d_call: TRBD2; v_call: TRBV12-3/TRBV12-4; j_call: TRBJ2-1
cdr3_aa: CASSVMAAPDTQYF; cdr3_nt: TGTGCCAGCAGTGTCATGGCTGCCCCAGATACGCAGTATTTT; clone_size: few; d_call: .; v_call: TRBV27; j_call: TRBJ2-3
cdr3_aa: CSATDRDRDTEAFF; cdr3_nt: TGCAGTGCAACGGACCGGGACAGGGACACTGAAGCTTTCTTT; clone_size: .; d_call: TRBD1; v_call: TRBV20-1; j_call: TRBJ1-1
cdr3_aa: CASKSTGSSYNEQFF; cdr3_nt: TGTGCCAGCAAATCCACAGGGAGCTCCTACAATGAGCAGTTCTTC; clone_size: .; d_call: .; v_call: TRBV3-1; j_call: TRBJ2-1
cdr3_aa: CASSYPLWQGDGYGYTF; cdr3_nt: TGTGCCAGCAGTTACCCGTTGTGGCAGGGGGATGGCTATGGCTACACCTTC; clone_size: few; d_call: TRBD1; v_call: TRBV6-2/TRBV6-3; j_call: TRBJ1-2
cdr3_aa: CASSLWTGETGELFF; cdr3_nt: TGTGCCAGCAGCTTATGGACAGGGGAGACCGGGGAGCTGTTTTTT; clone_size: .; d_call: TRBD1; v_call: TRBV7-8; j_call: TRBJ2-2
cdr3_aa: CASSLVKGQPRGYTF; cdr3_nt: TGTGCCAGCAGCTTAGTAAAGGGCCAGCCGCGTGGCTACACCTTC; clone_size: many; d_call: .; v_call: TRBV7-2; j_call: TRBJ1-2
cdr3_aa: CASSPFGEPQHF; cdr3_nt: TGTGCCAGCAGCCCCTTCGGGGAGCCCCAGCATTTT; clone_size: few; d_call: .; v_call: TRBV7-2; j_call: TRBJ1-5
cdr3_aa: CASSSTSGAQGTQYF; cdr3_nt: TGTGCCAGCAGCTCGACTAGCGGGGCCCAGGGCACGCAGTATTTT; clone_size: .; d_call: TRBD2; v_call: TRBV7-2; j_call: TRBJ2-3
cdr3_aa: CASSLVHGNTIYF; cdr3_nt: TGTGCCAGCAGCTTAGTCCATGGAAACACCATATATTTT; clone_size: many; d_call: .; v_call: TRBV7-2; j_call: TRBJ1-3